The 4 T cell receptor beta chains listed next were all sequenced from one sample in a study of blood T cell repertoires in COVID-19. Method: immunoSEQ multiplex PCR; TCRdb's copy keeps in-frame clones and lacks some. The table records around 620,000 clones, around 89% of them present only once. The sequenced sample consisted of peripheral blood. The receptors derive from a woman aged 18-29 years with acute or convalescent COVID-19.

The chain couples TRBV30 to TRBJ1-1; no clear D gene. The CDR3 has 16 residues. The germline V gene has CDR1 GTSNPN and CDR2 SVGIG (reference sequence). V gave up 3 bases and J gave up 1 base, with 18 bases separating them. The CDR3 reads CAWSDGLLDGNTEAFF. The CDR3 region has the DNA TGTGCCTGGAGCGACGGACTCTTGGATGGGAACACTGAAGCTTTCTTT. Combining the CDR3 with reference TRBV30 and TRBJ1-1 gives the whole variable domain SQTIHQWPATLVQPVGSPLSLECTVEGTSNPNLYWYRQAAGRGLQLLFYSVGIGQISSEVPQNLSASRPQDRQFILSSKKLLLSDSGFYLCAWSDGLLDGNTEAFFGQGTRLTVV.

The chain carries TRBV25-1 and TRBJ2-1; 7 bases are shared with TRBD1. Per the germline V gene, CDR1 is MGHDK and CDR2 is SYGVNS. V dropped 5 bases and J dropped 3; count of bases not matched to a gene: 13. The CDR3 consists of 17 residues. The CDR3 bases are TGTGCCAGCAGTCCTTTCCCCGAGGGGGCGGACTACAATGAGCAGTTCTTC. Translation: CASSPFPEGADYNEQFF. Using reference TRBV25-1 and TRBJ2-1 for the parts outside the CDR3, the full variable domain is EADIYQTPRYLVIGTGKKITLECSQTMGHDKMYWYQQDPGMELHLIHYSYGVNSTEKGDLSSESTVSRIRTEHFPLTLESARPSHTSQYLCASSPFPEGADYNEQFFGPGTRLTVL.

DNA for the CDR3: TGTGCCAGCAGCGTGACAGGGGGGGACACTGAAGCTTTCTTT. Translating gives CASSVTGGDTEAFF. V and J are TRBV9 and TRBJ1-1; the match to TRBD1 covers 9 bases. Germline CDR1 reads SGDLS; CDR2 reads YYNGEE. This CDR3 contains 14 residues. V lost 2 bases, J lost 3 bases, and 2 bases stayed unmatched. The full variable domain, rest sourced from reference TRBV9 and TRBJ1-1, is DSGVTQTPKHLITATGQRVTLRCSPRSGDLSVYWYQQSLDQGLQFLIQYYNGEERAKGNILERFSAQQFPDLHSELNLSSLELGDSALYFCASSVTGGDTEAFFGQGTRLTVV.

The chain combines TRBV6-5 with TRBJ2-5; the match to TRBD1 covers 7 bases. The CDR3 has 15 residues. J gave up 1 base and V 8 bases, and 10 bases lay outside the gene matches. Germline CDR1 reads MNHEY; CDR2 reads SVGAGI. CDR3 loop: CASAAGTATQETQYF. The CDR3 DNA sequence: TGTGCCAGCGCAGCAGGGACAGCGACCCAAGAGACCCAGTACTTC.